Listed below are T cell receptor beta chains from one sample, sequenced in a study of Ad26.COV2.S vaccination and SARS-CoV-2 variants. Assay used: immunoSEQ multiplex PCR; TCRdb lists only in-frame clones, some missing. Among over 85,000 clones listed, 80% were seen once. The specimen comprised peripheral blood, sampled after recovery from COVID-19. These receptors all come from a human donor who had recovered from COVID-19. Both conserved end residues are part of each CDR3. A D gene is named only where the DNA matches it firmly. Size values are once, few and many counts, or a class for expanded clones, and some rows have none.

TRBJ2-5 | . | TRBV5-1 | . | TGCGCCAGCAGCCGAGGCGCAGGGACTGAGACCCAGTACTTC | CASSRGAGTETQYF
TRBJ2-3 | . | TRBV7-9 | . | TGTGCCAGCAGCTCGCCGCGGGTAAGCACAGATACGCAGTATTTT | CASSSPRVSTDTQYF
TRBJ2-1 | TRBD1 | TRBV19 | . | TGTGCCAGTAGTAGGACAGGGGGTCGCGATGAGCAGTTCTTC | CASSRTGGRDEQFF
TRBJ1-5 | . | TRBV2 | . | TGTGCCAGCAGTGACTCCCTTCCGCCCCAGCATTTT | CASSDSLPPQHF
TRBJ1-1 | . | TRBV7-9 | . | TGTGCCAGCAGCCGGAACAAGGAAGCTTTCTTT | CASSRNKEAFF
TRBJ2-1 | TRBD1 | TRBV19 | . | TGTGCCAGTAGTAGAGGGACAGGGGGCAATGAGCAGTTCTTC | CASSRGTGGNEQFF
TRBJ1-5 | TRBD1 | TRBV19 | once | TGTGCCAGTAGTATATTGACAGGGTTTGGCAATCAGCCCCAGCATTTT | CASSILTGFGNQPQHF
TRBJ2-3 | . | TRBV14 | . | TGTGCCAGCAGCCATAGTGCGGATACGCAGTATTTT | CASSHSADTQYF
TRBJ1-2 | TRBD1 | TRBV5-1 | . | TGCGCCAGCAGCCCAGGGACAGGGGGACGCTATGGCTACACCTTC | CASSPGTGGRYGYTF
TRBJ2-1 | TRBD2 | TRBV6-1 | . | TGTGCCAGCAGCCAGACTAGCCGCTGGGACAATGAGCAGTTCTTC | CASSQTSRWDNEQFF
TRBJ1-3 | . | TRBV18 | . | TGTGCCAGCTCACCGGGCCCGACAGCCTCCTCTGGAAACACCATATATTTT | CASSPGPTASSGNTIYF
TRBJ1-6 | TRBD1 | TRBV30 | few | TGTGCCTGGAACGACAGGGATGATTCACCCCTCCACTTT | CAWNDRDDSPLHF
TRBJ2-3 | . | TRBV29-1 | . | TGCAGCGGGGATGGGTACGGGGGCAGGGGCACAGATACGCAGTATTTT | CSGDGYGGRGTDTQYF
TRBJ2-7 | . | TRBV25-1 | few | TGTGCCAGCAGTGAAACAGCCGGCCCTTTAGGGTACGAGCAGTACTTC | CASSETAGPLGYEQYF
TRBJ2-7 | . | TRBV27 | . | TGTGCCAGCAGTTTATCGGGGGGCGCTTCCTACGAGCAGTACTTC | CASSLSGGASYEQYF
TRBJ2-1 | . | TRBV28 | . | TGTGCCAGCATGGCCGGACAGCGATCCTACAATGAGCAGTTCTTC | CASMAGQRSYNEQFF
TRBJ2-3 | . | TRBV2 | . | TGTGCCAGCAGTGGAGGTAGATATACGCAGTATTTT | CASSGGRYTQYF
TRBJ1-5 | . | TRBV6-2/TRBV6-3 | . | TGTGCCAGCAGCCCAATCGCGGGGAAGGGAAATCAGCCCCAGCATTTT | CASSPIAGKGNQPQHF
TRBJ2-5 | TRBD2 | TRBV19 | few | TGTGCCAGTAGTCCAGGACTAGCAGGGGAGACCCAGTACTTC | CASSPGLAGETQYF
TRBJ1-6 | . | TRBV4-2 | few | TGTGCCAGCAGCCAAGAGCGGACCTATAATTCACCCCTCCACTTT | CASSQERTYNSPLHF
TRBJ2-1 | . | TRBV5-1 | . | TGCGCCAGCAGCTTGAGGCGGGGCTCATACCACCCCTCCTCCTACAATGAGCAGTTCTTC | CASSLRRGSYHPSSYNEQFF
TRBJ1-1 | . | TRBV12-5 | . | TGTGCTAGTGGTCTAAGACCGAGGAACACTGAAGCTTTCTTT | CASGLRPRNTEAFF
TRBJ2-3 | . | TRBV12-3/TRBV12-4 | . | TGTGCCAGCAATCCGCTAGCGGATACGCAGTATTTT | CASNPLADTQYF
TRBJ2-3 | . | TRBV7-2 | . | TGTGCCAGCAGCCCCCAAGGTCCCGGACGGGACACAGATACGCAGTATTTT | CASSPQGPGRDTDTQYF
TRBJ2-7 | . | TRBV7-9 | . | TGTGCCAGCAGCCGGACCTACGAGCAGTACTTC | CASSRTYEQYF
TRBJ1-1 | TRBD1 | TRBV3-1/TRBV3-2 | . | TGTGCCAGCAGCCAAGATTGGGGGACAGGGGGAGCGGGGACTGAAGCTTTCTTT | CASSQDWGTGGAGTEAFF
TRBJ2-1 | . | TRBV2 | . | TGTGCCAGCAGTGAAGTTCTTGAGCAGTTCTTC | CASSEVLEQFF